This T cell receptor beta chain was obtained from a study of blood T cell repertoires in COVID-19. Turning to the study itself: The United States, Italy and Spain supplied acute and convalescent COVID-19 samples.

Some clones are missing from TCRdb's copy, which holds only in-frame ones; the method was immunoSEQ multiplex PCR. The table shows around 320,000 clones, with roughly 90% occurring only once. The CDR3 spans 14 residues. In germline, CDR1 is MNHEY, CDR2 SVGAGI. V lost 6 bases, J lost 7 bases, and 8 bases stayed unmatched. This chain uses TRBV6-5 with TRBJ2-1; TRBD1 matches 8 bases. This TCR was sampled from a man aged 18 to 30 with active or convalescent COVID-19. Sequencing used peripheral blood. CDR3 nucleotides: TGTGCCAGCAGCGCGGACAGGGCGGGGAATGAGCAGTTCTTC. As protein: CASSADRAGNEQFF.